These 6 T cell receptor beta chains originate from one sample sequenced in a study of CD8 T cells in ankylosing spondylitis. Using its own MiXCR run on the 5' RACE reads, TCRdb lists one record per CDR3 protein. The profile shows some 130,000 distinct CDR3 sequences, 7.3% of them singletons. Sequences were obtained from blood, either unsorted or a sorted T cell fraction (not recorded which). The receptors shown here come from a female donor with ankylosing spondylitis or in good health (not recorded which).

The chain carries TRBV28 and TRBJ1-2, with 7 bases aligning to TRBD1. In germline, CDR1 is MDHEN, CDR2 SYDVKM. V dropped 5 bases and J dropped 8; count of bases not matched to a gene: 5. The CDR3 totals 12 residues. CDR3 bases: TGTGCCAGCAGTCGACAGGGTCAGGGCTACACCTTC. Protein: CASSRQGQGYTF.

The table lists this clonotype with many counts. The chain carries TRBV10-3 and TRBJ1-4; D unclear. Looked up from germline, CDR1 is ENHRY and CDR2 is SYGVKD. CDR3 length equals 13 residues. V was shortened by 4 bases and J by 4 bases, with 7 bases between the two germline ends. CDR3 region: CAISGRNNEKLFF. The CDR3 nucleotides are TGTGCCATCAGTGGCAGGAATAATGAAAAACTGTTTTTT.

This clonotype occurred many times. V gene TRBV5-1 combines with J gene TRBJ2-7; D possibly corresponds to TRBD2 (6 bases). Germline loops: CDR1 SGHRS, CDR2 YFSETQ. This CDR3 spans 14 amino acids. V gave up 0 bases and J gave up 2 bases, with 9 bases separating them. CDR3 nucleotide sequence: TGCGCCAGCAGCTTGGAGCGGGTAACCTACGAGCAGTACTTC. This translates into CASSLERVTYEQYF.

Many counts were recorded for this clonotype. The chain carries TRBV11-3 and TRBJ2-1, with 10 bases that match TRBD2. Germline CDR1 SGHNT, CDR2 YENEEA. V trimming: 7 bases; J trimming: 4 bases; junction bases outside the gene matches: 4. The CDR3 length is 14 residues. CDR3 amino acids: CASKAGGPYNEQFF. The DNA for the CDR3 is TGTGCCAGCAAAGCGGGGGGGCCTTACAATGAGCAGTTCTTC.

This chain uses TRBV12-3 or TRBV12-4 with TRBJ2-2; possibly TRBD1 or TRBD2 for D (5 bases each). The CDR3 runs 19 residues. The V gene lost 5 bases and the J gene lost 4 bases, with 26 bases spanning the gap. CDR3 loop: CASSPQVGHLGVTTGELFF. CDR3 nucleotide sequence: TGTGCCAGCAGTCCCCAGGTAGGACACCTGGGGGTAACCACCGGGGAGCTGTTTTTT.

This clonotype occurred many times. The CDR3 region has the DNA TGTGCCAGCAGCCAAGATGACAGGGACGAGCAGTACTTC. This translates into CASSQDDRDEQYF. The rearrangement uses TRBV14 and TRBJ2-7, with TRBD1 matching 7 bases. CDR3 length: 13 residues. Per the germline V gene, CDR1 is SGHDN and CDR2 is FVKESK. V was pared by 0 bases and J by 5 bases, with 1 base of the junction left unmatched. Full variable domain (remainder filled in from reference TRBV14 and TRBJ2-7): EAGVTQFPSHSVIEKGQTVTLRCDPISGHDNLYWYRRVMGKEIKFLLHFVKESKQDESGMPNNRFLAERTGGTYSTLKVQPAELEDSGVYFCASSQDDRDEQYFGPGTRLTVT.